A single T cell receptor (beta chain) is shown here with its context. Other nucleotide sequences in the sample specify the same CDR3. This record belongs to a study of blood T cell repertoires in COVID-19. Study-level background: Whether acute or convalescent, the COVID-19 samples came from the United States, Italy and Spain. T cells, B-cell-depleted T cells, or PBMCs provided the cDNA or gDNA that served as material.

In the study's own analysis: Reference gene primer amplification gave nucleated cell count estimates. Profiled with immunoSEQ multiplex PCR; TCRdb holds only in-frame clones, not every one. V, J and clone size are those of that table, while D and trimming were read from the DNA. The data contain 220,000 or so clones, roughly 84% of them singletons. V lost 3 bases, J lost 3 bases, and 5 bases stayed unmatched. The CDR3 runs 14 residues. CDR1 DFQATT and CDR2 SNEGSKA come from the germline V gene (reference sequence). This receptor was identified in a woman in her twenties or thirties who had recovered from COVID-19. The chain recombines TRBV20-1 with TRBJ2-3; the match to TRBD2 covers 8 bases. Sequenced input: peripheral blood. This CDR3 reads CSASHGRGTDTQYF. The CDR3, as DNA: TGCAGTGCTAGTCACGGGAGGGGTACAGATACGCAGTATTTT.